This TCR beta chain was observed in a study of monozygotic twins with inflammatory bowel disease (dated by TCRdb to the late 2010s). Regarding the complete study: The complete study included roughly 30 monozygotic twin pairs: 19 IBD-discordant Danish pairs and nine German pairs, of which four were IBD-concordant and five were IBD-discordant. Within discordant pairs, disease-associated traits were sought mainly by comparing IBD patients with their genetically identical healthy co-twins. Each individual had, on average, about 151 000 unique TCRalpha sequences and 181 000 unique TCRbeta sequences available for analysis. Study-wide findings and limitations: No single strong signal or clonotype linked to IBD turned up in the results, so the idea that one exists was not supported. No difference in repertoire similarity was observed between concordant and discordant twins, possibly owing to limited statistical power. IBD patients had lower TCRbeta repertoire diversity, measured by the inverse Simpson index, than their healthy co-twins. IBD patients shared fewer clonotypes with other individuals than healthy twins did, most markedly in patients showing signs of disease activity. Different T cell subtypes could not be distinguished in the analysis. Background noise and inter-individual variability may have been introduced into the repertoires by the differing immunosuppressive treatments among patients.

Its CDR3 holds 15 amino acids, cysteine through phenylalanine. The coding DNA is unavailable. The germline V gene gives CDR1 as SGHVS and CDR2 as FNYEAQ. From each donor, a roughly 2.3 ml peripheral blood sample was drawn into PAXgene tubes and stored at -80 degrees C. Without T cell sorting, total RNA was isolated from whole blood using the PAXgene blood miRNA kit on an automated QIAcube. Deep TCRalpha and TCRbeta repertoire profiling with unique molecular barcoding was performed on peripheral blood of monozygotic twin pairs concordant or discordant for inflammatory bowel disease. Smoking habits were recorded for all twin pairs, and individuals were classified as current, former or never smokers. As regards this clonotype: Its antigen target is currently unknown.

The library came from 5' RACE. Preparation of each TCR library used approximately 3,200 ng of total RNA. For each sample, cDNA was synthesized in eight separate reactions using SMARTScribe reverse transcriptase. Unique molecular identifiers containing a 6-nucleotide sample barcode were introduced through template switching during cDNA synthesis. Amplification of TCRalpha and TCRbeta cDNA involved two nested PCRs of about 15 and 9 cycles, and each PCR was followed by bead purification. Before amplification, the cDNA was treated with uracil DNA-glycosylase and purified using the QIAquick PCR purification kit. The second PCR was the step at which Illumina TruSeq-compatible adapters and sample-specific barcodes were added. Library quality and concentration were assessed using TapeStation and Qubit, and roughly 5 ng of each library was pooled. The pooled libraries were sequenced with 2 x 100 bp reads and custom sequencing primers on an Illumina HiSeq2500 single-index Rapid Run. The study's processing was this. PCR and sequencing errors were corrected by UMI-based consensus assembly using MiGEC version 1.2.6. MiXCR version 2.1.1 handled V(D)J alignment, clonotype assembly and CDR3 extraction. To normalise gene usage, clonotype sharing and MAIT/NKT TCR abundance, the analysis used the top 1000, 10 000 and 20 000 clonotypes per sample. Diversity was computed as the inverse Simpson index with the vegan R package after downsampling to 27 000 UMIs. Statistical testing used paired Mann-Whitney U tests on the discordant twin pairs and applied Benjamini-Hochberg correction for multiple testing. Reads reprocessed by TCRdb are summarized as one entry per CDR3 protein sequence, and DNA is absent. TCRdb's processing, not the authors' own work, is the source of the V and J calls. The sample table on file contains about 160,000 distinct CDR3 sequences. Around 2.8% of the sample rests with the top ten.

The receptor was isolated from a human donor with ulcerative colitis or Crohn's disease, or a healthy co-twin of an affected twin (not recorded which). The chain links TRBV7-6 with TRBJ2-7; the TCRdb D gene call, TRBD1, has no DNA to confirm it. Sequencing used blood. This receptor has the CDR3 CASSLAAGVAYEQYF. Where the CDR3 stops, the reference TRBV7-6 and TRBJ2-7 genes take over; the full variable domain is GAGVSQSPRYKVTKRGQDVALRCDPISGHVSLYWYRQALGQGPEFLTYFNYEAQQDKSGLPNDRFSAERPEGSISTLTIQRTEQRDSAMYRCASSLAAGVAYEQYFGPGTRLTVT.